This record covers a single TCR beta chain. The healthy adult donors were HIV-negative and reported no recent acute infections or vaccinations. The authors divided CD4+ cells into CD45RA+ naive and CD45RA-negative memory subsets. This sample is part of a study of shared clonotypes between healthy human individuals. A deep-level run was used for the assay. In the authors' workflow: As immunoSEQ supplied junction-only sequences (without quality scores), filtering differed. Here immunoSEQ multiplex PCR was the method, and the copy in TCRdb shows in-frame clones only, minus some. V, J and clone size are taken as reported in that table, and D and trimming were inferred from the DNA itself. The sample records roughly 1,500,000 clones, less than 99% being singletons. Germline values: CDR1 LNHDA, CDR2 SQIVND (reference sequence). The length of the CDR3 is 14 residues. Deletions cut 4 bases from V and 2 bases from J, with 12 bases between.

Sequencing was performed on naive CD4+ T cells sorted from blood. The subset here: CD45RA+ positively selected. The sequence derives from a man younger than 40 in good health. The chain combines TRBV19 with TRBJ2-7; D remains ambiguous. Written as DNA, the CDR3 is TGTGCCAGTAGTAGAACCGGGCCCCCCTACGAGCAGTACTTC. Translated: CASSRTGPPYEQYF. Variable domain in full (rest from reference TRBV19 and TRBJ2-7): DGGITQSPKYLFRKEGQNVTLSCEQNLNHDAMYWYRQDPGQGLRLIYYSQIVNDFQKGDIAEGYSVSREKKESFPLTVTSAQKNPTAFYLCASSRTGPPYEQYFGPGTRLTVT.